This T cell receptor (beta chain) was identified during a study of blood T cells in healthy people across ages. Healthy Caucasian individuals from Russia aged 6 to 90 served as donors. From germline, CDR1 is SEHNR and CDR2 FQNEAQ (reference sequence). CDR3 length: 13 residues. Trimming took off 8 bases at V and 7 bases at J, with 15 bases between the two ends. Concerning this clonotype itself: Its antigen is unidentified.

General study findings and limits: Expanded clonotype changes were possibly confounded by unknown donor CMV status. Investigators viewed diversity estimates from one million T cells as underestimates, the study reported. Aged donors had fewer naive CD4+ cells and lower diversity than long-lived donors.

Combining a sample-barcoded 5' primer with a J-beta primer mix, a second PCR ran for about 7 to 11 cycles. MiXCR, applied by TCRdb to the 5' RACE reads, yields one record per CDR3 protein. The table records 790,000 or so distinct CDR3 sequences, 35% to 50% of them present only once. The sample was blood. This receptor was obtained from an elderly man in good health. V is TRBV7-9 and J is TRBJ1-5; D gene ambiguous. The CDR3 DNA is TGTGCCAGCGCTCAGGAATTCCAACAGCCCCAGCATTTT. Protein: CASAQEFQQPQHF. Together with reference TRBV7-9 and TRBJ1-5, the CDR3 gives the full variable domain: DTGVSQNPRHKITKRGQNVTFRCDPISEHNRLYWYRQTLGQGPEFLTYFQNEAQLEKSRLLSDRFSAERPKGSFSTLEIQRTEQGDSAMYLCASAQEFQQPQHFGDGTRLSIL.